Given below is one T cell receptor beta chain in context. Its antigen remains undetermined. There are no base qualities to consult, and no much larger clone falls within one base. The data were obtained in a study of cytomegalovirus exposure and HLA in healthy donors (dated by TCRdb to 2016 to 2017). About the investigation overall: According to a later analysis, one platform produced both the roughly 130 validation repertoires and the 550 to 800 repertoires of the first cohort. The study was designed to test whether signatures of past pathogen exposure could be identified by cataloging public T cell receptors. To predict cytomegalovirus infection status, the study brought together high-throughput TCR immunosequencing, statistical association of individual TCRs with disease status, and machine learning. In addition to the first cohort of 666 subjects, a separate validation cohort of around 110 different subjects was used.

Donors formed part of the validation cohort, which comprised 120 subjects and was distinct from the first cohort of 690 or so subjects. Spanning cysteine to phenylalanine, the CDR3 consists of 14 amino acids. Only the CDR3 DNA is retained, 42 bases long and in frame from the first base. The germline V gene encodes CDR1 SQVTM and CDR2 ANQGSEA. V drops 3 bases and J drops 1 base, leaving 12 bases in between. The full study reports these points: The study listed 164 TCR beta chains as associated with cytomegalovirus. Cytomegalovirus status was reported to be diagnosed by the classifier with high specificity and sensitivity in both the original and validation cohorts. Subsequent analysis determined that TCRs grouped into clusters in the first cohort also showed a tendency toward co-occurrence across the 130 or so validation repertoires, and 85% to 95% of cluster scores exceeded 0. Most TCR sequences were observed very rarely across donors, whereas some public TCRs were present in many individuals. It was suggested by the authors that the approach could potentially be generalized to other disease states and immunological phenotypes. A few of the identified cytomegalovirus-associated TCR beta chains were confirmed in vitro to be specific for cytomegalovirus antigens. A later analysis had no HLA typing for the validation cohort, so co-occurrence there was scored across all 110 or so repertoires.

Receptor amplification or capture employed the immunoSEQ multiplex PCR assay. Turning to the authors' computational methods: To diagnose cytomegalovirus status from the catalog of TCR beta chain sequences, a statistical classification framework was built. Sourced from immuneACCESS, this table was stored by TCRdb with only in-frame sequences that have V and J called. A share of the clones is absent; for the studies checked, an unresolved V gene accounts for under half, and the remainder has no known explanation. The V and J calls and the clone size are those of that table, but D and trimming were determined from the DNA. Across this sample there are about 120,000 clones, with about 91% seen only once. Approximately 2% of the sample is held by the ten biggest clonotypes.

The chain is encoded by TRBV29-1 joined to TRBJ2-5; a tentative D match to TRBD2 spans 6 bases. The sequenced sample consisted of PBMCs. This receptor was obtained from a young man in good health and CMV-seronegative. The DNA sequence is as follows: TGCAGCGTTGATCGATCGGGGGTCCAAGAGACCCAGTACTTC. This is translated as CSVDRSGVQETQYF.